This TCR beta chain was retrieved from a study of Graves' ophthalmopathy and Graves' hyperthyroidism. Amplified TCR beta CDR3 regions were obtained using RNA transcripts as template. Investigators did first-round RT-PCR with HTBI primers, then second-round multiplex PCR. One entry per CDR3 protein, called by TCRdb with MiXCR from the multiplex PCR reads. Of 650,000 to 900,000 distinct CDR3 sequences listed, roughly two fifths are singletons. CDR3 length: 13 amino acids. Per the germline V gene, CDR1 is SGHVS and CDR2 is FNYEAQ. V was pared by 5 bases and J by 12 bases, with 7 bases of the junction left unmatched.

Sequencing was carried out using peripheral blood. This sequence joins TRBV7-6 and TRBJ1-2, with TRBD1 identical over 12 bases. This TCR was sampled from an adult man with Graves' ophthalmopathy. This CDR3 is CASSPLGTGGHTF. The CDR3 coding sequence is TGTGCCAGCAGCCCACTGGGGACAGGGGGCCACACCTTC.